This TCR beta chain was observed in a study of Ad26.COV2.S vaccination and SARS-CoV-2 variants. Study context: Participants got Ad26.COV2.S intramuscularly, once or twice 56 days apart.

The length of the CDR3 is 18 residues. Germline CDR1 reads MDHEN; CDR2 reads SYDVKM. V lost 3 bases and J 0 bases, leaving 17 bases between the germline ends. Treatment defined: about 20 received Ad26.COV2.S at low or high dose, single or two shots; a few received placebo; per-sample allocation not given. Sampling was done on day 63 after the first vaccine or placebo injection. General study points: Recipients of vaccine and of placebo showed similar breadth of their non-spike TCR repertoires. There was a possibility that the TCR breadth and depth analyses underestimated total T cell responses. Among vaccine recipients, spike-specific TCR breadth exceeded that of placebo recipients.

The method was immunoSEQ multiplex PCR; TCRdb's version includes in-frame clones alone and lacks a portion of them. The table has roughly 400,000 clones, around nine tenths seen once; the top ten hold under 2%. Worth noting for this clone: The antigen is unknown.

The source is a person between 18 and 65 years old who received the Ad26.COV2.S COVID-19 vaccine or a placebo. The material was peripheral blood, obtained in a trial of Ad26.COV2.S vaccine versus placebo. The genes are TRBV28 and TRBJ1-4; D gene unclear. The CDR3, as DNA: TGTGCCAGCAGTTTTCCCGGACCCGGTGGGACAACTAATGAAAAACTGTTTTTT. It encodes CASSFPGPGGTTNEKLFF.